This TCR beta chain was retrieved from a study of T cells in localized non-small cell lung cancer. Profiling relied on immunoSEQ multiplex PCR, and the TCRdb table lists in-frame clones only, not all of them. This table has roughly 33,000 clones, 90% appearing once. Findings and limits, study-wide: Patients showing higher blood T cell density tended to see longer overall survival.

V dropped 7 bases and J dropped 5; count of bases not matched to a gene: 16. CDR3 size: 16 residues. Germline V gene sequence: CDR1 WSHSY, CDR2 SAAADI. Regarding this clone: Its antigen is undetermined.

The source material was peripheral blood, sampled before any cancer treatment. This chain joins TRBV10-2 and TRBJ2-7, with 8 bases lining up with TRBD2. This clonotype was sampled from a man aged 35 to 69 with stage I lung adenocarcinoma. CDR3 in DNA: TGCGCCAGCACCGCTACGGGGGGGTATTCTAGGAACGAGCAGTACTTC. It yields the protein CASTATGGYSRNEQYF.